Included here is one TCR beta chain sequence, with context. The data are from a study of T cell changes during pregnancy in multiple sclerosis. V lost 4 bases and J lost 6; bases outside the gene matches: 11. This CDR3 has 15 amino acids. The germline V gene has CDR1 MNHEY and CDR2 SVGAGI. The assay was immunoSEQ multiplex PCR, and TCRdb's table has in-frame clones only and misses some. The table records 80,000 or so clones, 94% of them present only once. This sequence originates from a female donor in good health, enrolled as a control in a pregnancy study. This chain connects TRBV6-5 to TRBJ2-5, with 7 bases aligning to TRBD1. The input for sequencing was peripheral blood, taken in the second trimester of pregnancy. Here the CDR3 DNA reads TGTGCCAGCAGTTCCCTCTCGACAGGGTTAAAGACCCAGTACTTC. The encoded protein is CASSSLSTGLKTQYF.